What follows describes a single TCR beta chain. Its antigen is still unknown. This PCR relied on a set of 60 Vbeta primers and 13 Jbeta primers. This table comes from immunoSEQ multiplex PCR, and its TCRdb copy is limited to in-frame clones, with some not included. Found here are about 150,000 clones; the top ten clones hold 1.5% to 2%. The CDR3 runs to 15 residues. Germline CDR1 reads SGHRS; CDR2 reads YFSETQ. The junction had 6 bases not matched to a gene; V was cut back by 3 bases and J by 3 bases. These data are taken from a study of cytomegalovirus exposure and HLA in healthy donors. Study-wide findings and caveats: It was reported that the classifier diagnosed cytomegalovirus status with high specificity and sensitivity in both the original and validation cohorts. Presence/absence analyses treated sequencing depth as roughly uniform across donors. HLA restriction was apparent for most CMV-associated TCR beta chains in a later analysis.

The sample comprised PBMCs. The chain combines TRBV5-1 with TRBJ1-3, with 7 bases that match TRBD1. The TCR originated in a woman between 50 and 59 years old in good health and CMV-seronegative. This chain's CDR3 is CASSSSGGSGNTIYF. CDR3 nucleotide sequence: TGCGCCAGCAGCTCCTCAGGGGGTAGTGGAAACACCATATATTTT.